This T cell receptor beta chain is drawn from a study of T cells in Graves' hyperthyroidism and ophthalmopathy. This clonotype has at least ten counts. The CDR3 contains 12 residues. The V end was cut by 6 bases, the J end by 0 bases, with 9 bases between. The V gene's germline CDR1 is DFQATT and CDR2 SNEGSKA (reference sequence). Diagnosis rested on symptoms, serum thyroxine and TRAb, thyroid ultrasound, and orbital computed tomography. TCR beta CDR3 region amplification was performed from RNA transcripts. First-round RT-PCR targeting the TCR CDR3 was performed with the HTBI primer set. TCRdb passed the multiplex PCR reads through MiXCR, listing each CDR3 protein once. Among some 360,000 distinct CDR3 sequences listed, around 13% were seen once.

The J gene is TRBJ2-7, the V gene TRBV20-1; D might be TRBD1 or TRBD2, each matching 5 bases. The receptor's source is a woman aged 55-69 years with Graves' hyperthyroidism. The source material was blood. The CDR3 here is CSARDHSYEQYF. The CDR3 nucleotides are TGCAGTGCCCGGGACCACTCCTACGAGCAGTACTTC.